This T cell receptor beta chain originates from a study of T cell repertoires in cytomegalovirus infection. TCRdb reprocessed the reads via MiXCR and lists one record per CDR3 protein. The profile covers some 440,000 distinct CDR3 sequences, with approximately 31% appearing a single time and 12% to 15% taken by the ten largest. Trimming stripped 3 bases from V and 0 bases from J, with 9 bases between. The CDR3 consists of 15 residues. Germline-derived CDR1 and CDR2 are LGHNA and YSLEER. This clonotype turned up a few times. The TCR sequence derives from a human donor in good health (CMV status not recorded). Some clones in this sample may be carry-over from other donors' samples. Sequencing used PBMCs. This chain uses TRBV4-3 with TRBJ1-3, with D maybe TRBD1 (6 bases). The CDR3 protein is CASSQGHLSGNTIYF. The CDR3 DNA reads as TGCGCCAGCAGCCAGGGACACCTCTCTGGAAACACCATATATTTT.